Below, 27 T cell receptor beta chains from the same sample are listed, as sequenced in a study of PD-L1 blockade in urothelial cancer. Sequenced by immunoSEQ multiplex PCR; TCRdb stores in-frame clones only, minus some. The table lists tens of thousands of clones, 87% of them singletons. The time point was: pretreatment peripheral blood. The starting material was PBMCs, obtained around atezolizumab (anti-PD-L1) treatment. These receptor sequences come from a woman in her fifties or sixties with urothelial cancer.

In its sample, this clone was seen once. The CDR3 loop reads CAISGLQGNTIYF. The CDR3 DNA reads as TGTGCCATCAGTGGCCTGCAGGGAAACACCATATATTTT. The chain combines TRBV10-3 with TRBJ1-3; D remains unclear. Germline V gene data show CDR1 as ENHRY and CDR2 as SYGVKD. Trimming took 4 bases from V and 4 from J, leaving 8 bases between them. This CDR3 contains 13 residues.

The chain joins TRBV27 to TRBJ1-1, with 7 bases that match TRBD1. V lost 7 bases and J lost 7; bases outside the gene matches: 12. The CDR3 has 14 residues. Germline lookup yields CDR1 MNHEY and CDR2 SMNVEV (reference sequence). Written as DNA, the CDR3 is TGTGCCAGCACCCAGACAGGGCCCCCTTATGAAGCTTTCTTT. It translates to CASTQTGPPYEAFF.

The chain is built from TRBV9 and TRBJ2-7, with 9 nucleotides matching TRBD1. The V gene's germline CDR1 is SGDLS and CDR2 YYNGEE. The CDR3 covers 16 residues. V shed 4 bases and J 3 bases; nucleotides not matched to a gene: 11. CDR3 residues: CASSSIPGQGVYEQYF. In DNA form, the CDR3 reads TGTGCCAGCAGCAGCATACCGGGACAGGGAGTCTACGAGCAGTACTTC.

The V and J genes are TRBV18 and TRBJ2-7; D gene unclear. V was pared by 5 bases and J by 5 bases, with 16 bases between. In germline, CDR1 is KGHSH, CDR2 LQKENI. The CDR3 runs 14 residues. The CDR3 DNA sequence: TGTGCCAGCTCAAACCCGACCGGCCGGGACGAGCAGTACTTC. It translates to CASSNPTGRDEQYF.

This clone was counted ten times or more. The chain joins TRBV10-3 to TRBJ2-2, with a weak D call TRBD1 (6 bases). The CDR3 totals 16 residues. The V end was cut by 3 bases, the J end by 4 bases, with 15 bases between. CDR1 is ENHRY, CDR2 SYGVKD, per germline. This CDR3 reads CAISEFGQSGTGELFF. The DNA for the CDR3 is TGTGCCATCAGTGAATTCGGACAGTCAGGCACCGGGGAGCTGTTTTTT.

The genes are TRBV7-9 and TRBJ2-3; TRBD2 matches at 9 bases. The J segment lost 4 bases and the V segment lost 4 bases, leaving 6 bases of the junction unmatched. The CDR3 sequence is 15 residues long. The germline V gene encodes CDR1 SEHNR and CDR2 FQNEAQ (reference sequence). The CDR3, as DNA: TGTGCCAGCAGCTCGACTAGCGGCTTGGCAGATACGCAGTATTTT. It is translated as CASSSTSGLADTQYF.

This chain connects TRBV4-1 to TRBJ1-5; D is unclear. The CDR3 runs to 13 residues. With 1 base removed from V and 5 bases from J, the gap between germline ends came to 6 bases. The V gene's germline CDR1 is MGHRA and CDR2 YSYEKL. The CDR3, as DNA: TGCGCCAGCAGCCAAGCAACACATCAGCCCCAGCATTTT. It encodes CASSQATHQPQHF.

The chain couples TRBV27 to TRBJ1-1; no definite D call. CDR1 and CDR2 (germline): MNHEY, SMNVEV (reference sequence). V lost 3 bases and J lost 6, with 11 bases in between. This CDR3 contains 13 residues. The CDR3 loop is CASSFDNRAEAFF. The CDR3 nucleotides are TGTGCCAGCAGTTTCGACAATAGAGCTGAAGCTTTCTTT.

CDR3 region: CASSLLGQVPYNEQFF. The CDR3 DNA reads as TGTGCCAGCAGCCTACTAGGACAGGTACCCTACAATGAGCAGTTCTTC. This chain joins TRBV14 and TRBJ2-1, with TRBD1 matching over 7 bases. This CDR3 spans 16 amino acids. V gave up 4 bases and J gave up 2 bases; unmatched junction bases: 8. The V gene's germline CDR1 is SGHDN and CDR2 FVKESK.

This chain links TRBV7-3 with TRBJ1-5, with D maybe TRBD1 (5 bases). V gave up 0 bases and J gave up 5 bases, with 11 bases separating them. CDR1 is SGHTA and CDR2 is FQGTGA in the germline V gene. The CDR3 is made up of 15 amino acids. The CDR3 protein is CASSLTGGVDQPQHF. CDR3 bases: TGTGCCAGCAGCTTAACCGGGGGGGTCGATCAGCCCCAGCATTTT.

This chain links TRBV15 with TRBJ2-7; 10 bases fit TRBD1. The V segment lost 5 bases and the J segment 5 bases; nucleotides outside the gene matches: 9. Germline V gene lookup returns CDR1 LNHNV and CDR2 YYDKDF (reference sequence). The CDR3 covers 15 residues. CDR3 nucleotide sequence: TGTGCCACCAGCCGGACAGGGGGAATAATCCACGAGCAGTACTTC. Amino acids: CATSRTGGIIHEQYF.

J is TRBJ1-4 and V is TRBV28, with 8 bases lining up with TRBD1. CDR1 is MDHEN, CDR2 SYDVKM, per germline. The junction had 12 bases not matched to a gene; V was cut back by 3 bases and J by 0 bases. The CDR3 consists of 19 residues. CDR3 protein: CASSFEAGGLVATNEKLFF. The DNA for the CDR3 is TGTGCCAGCAGTTTCGAGGCAGGGGGCCTTGTTGCAACTAATGAAAAACTGTTTTTT.

This chain connects TRBV10-3 to TRBJ2-2; TRBD1 matches 7 bases. The V segment lost 7 bases and the J segment 0 bases; nucleotides outside the gene matches: 2. The germline V gene encodes CDR1 ENHRY and CDR2 SYGVKD. This CDR3 comprises 14 residues. The CDR3 sequence: CAITDRTNTGELFF. The DNA for the CDR3 is TGTGCCATCACGGACAGGACGAACACCGGGGAGCTGTTTTTT.

The genes are TRBV20-1 and TRBJ2-5; perhaps TRBD2 as D (5 bases). There are 11 residues in the CDR3. The V end was cut by 1 base, the J end by 5 bases, with 5 bases between. Germline CDR1 reads DFQATT; CDR2 reads SNEGSKA (reference sequence). The CDR3 spells CSARGEETQYF. CDR3 bases: TGCAGTGCTAGAGGGGAGGAGACCCAGTACTTC.

Only one count was recorded for this clone. The gene calls are TRBV27 and TRBJ2-1, with TRBD2 matching over 11 bases. CDR1 and CDR2 from the germline V gene are MNHEY and SMNVEV (reference sequence). V lost 6 bases and J lost 9; bases outside the gene matches: 10. CDR3 length: 15 residues. The CDR3 bases are TGTGCCAGCAGCAGGGGACTAGCGGCGTCTCGTGAGCAGTTCTTC. It translates to CASSRGLAASREQFF.

The V and J genes are TRBV19 and TRBJ1-4; 7 positions agree with TRBD1. CDR3 length: 15 residues. Germline trimming cut 5 bases from V and 8 bases from J; bases unmatched to any gene: 11. Germline assignment: CDR1 LNHDA and CDR2 SQIVND (reference sequence). The CDR3 DNA reads TGTGCCAGTAGTCCCATACAGGGGACCAGCGAAAAACTGTTTTTT. Protein sequence: CASSPIQGTSEKLFF.

The chain is built from TRBV4-3 and TRBJ2-1, with 9 nucleotides matching TRBD1. From germline, CDR1 is LGHNA and CDR2 YSLEER. This CDR3 region has 15 residues. Unmatched junction bases numbered 6, after V lost 2 bases and J lost 7 bases. The CDR3 DNA follows: TGCGCCAGCAGCCAAAATACCGGGACAGGGAATGAGCAGTTCTTC. Its protein product is CASSQNTGTGNEQFF.

The genes are TRBV6-5 and TRBJ1-2, with 8 bases matching TRBD1. The CDR3 is 15 amino acids. V shed 0 bases, J shed 4 bases, and the junction held 4 bases outside the gene matches. Germline values: CDR1 MNHEY, CDR2 SVGAGI. The DNA of the CDR3 is TGTGCCAGCAGTTACTCGAGACAGGGGTTCTATGGCTACACCTTC. Its translation is CASSYSRQGFYGYTF.

The chain recombines TRBV18 with TRBJ2-2; D ambiguous. V lost 0 bases and J lost 7, with 9 bases in between. Per the germline V gene, CDR1 is KGHSH and CDR2 is LQKENI. The CDR3 has 14 amino acids. The CDR3 sequence: CASSPPSVGGELFF. The CDR3 coding sequence is TGTGCCAGCTCACCACCGAGCGTGGGCGGGGAGCTGTTTTTT.

This rearrangement joins TRBV14 to TRBJ2-7; TRBD2 matches at 10 bases. This CDR3 contains 15 residues. Germline-derived CDR1 and CDR2 are SGHDN and FVKESK. V was pared by 5 bases and J by 4 bases, with 8 bases of the junction left unmatched. The CDR3 loop is CASSVISGRSYEQYF. CDR3 bases: TGTGCCAGCAGCGTTATTAGCGGGAGGAGTTACGAGCAGTACTTC.

The J gene is TRBJ2-5, the V gene TRBV5-1, with TRBD2 as a possible D gene (6 bases). The V gene lost 5 bases and the J gene lost 2 bases, with 7 bases spanning the gap. CDR1 and CDR2 (germline): SGHRS, YFSETQ. The CDR3 contains 12 residues. The DNA for the CDR3 is TGCGCCAGCAGTGCGGGACAAGAGACCCAGTACTTC. Residues: CASSAGQETQYF.

This clone was picked up one time. The gene calls are TRBV7-2 and TRBJ1-1; 8 nucleotides match TRBD1. V was pared by 8 bases and J by 1 base, with 15 bases of the junction left unmatched. Germline V lookup: CDR1 SGHTA, CDR2 FQGNSA. The CDR3 is 17 amino acids. CDR3 DNA sequence: TGTGCCAGCTCCCGTTACGGGGCAGGGGGCGGGAACACTGAAGCTTTCTTT. It encodes CASSRYGAGGGNTEAFF. The variable domain in full, with the rest retrieved from reference TRBV7-2 and TRBJ1-1, is GAGVSQSPSNKVTEKGKDVELRCDPISGHTALYWYRQSLGQGLEFLIYFQGNSAPDKSGLPSDRFSAERTGGSVSTLTIQRTQQEDSAVYLCASSRYGAGGGNTEAFFGQGTRLTVV.

V usage is TRBV4-3 and J usage is TRBJ2-1, with 11 bases matching TRBD2. The trim removed 1 base at V and 0 bases at J, leaving 5 bases unmatched. The CDR3 runs to 18 residues. Germline values: CDR1 LGHNA, CDR2 YSLEER. CDR3: CASSQAHSGRASYNEQFF. CDR3 coding DNA: TGCGCCAGCAGCCAAGCTCATAGCGGGAGGGCCTCCTACAATGAGCAGTTCTTC.

The chain has TRBV7-2 and TRBJ2-7, with D perhaps TRBD1 (6 bases). Trimming removed 5 bases at V and 6 bases at J, with 11 bases between. The CDR3 is 12 residues long. Germline V gene sequence: CDR1 SGHTA, CDR2 FQGNSA. Written as DNA, the CDR3 is TGTGCCAGCAGCCATTTAGGGGGCGAGCAGTACTTC. As protein: CASSHLGGEQYF.

V usage is TRBV5-4 and J usage is TRBJ2-1, with D possibly TRBD1 on 6 matching bases. Germline-derived CDR1 and CDR2 are SGHNT and YYREEE (reference sequence). The V gene lost 0 bases and the J gene lost 6 bases, with 13 bases spanning the gap. The CDR3 length is 15 residues. CDR3: CASSLGGPPTNEQFF. The CDR3 nucleotides read TGTGCCAGCAGCTTGGGGGGGCCTCCTACCAATGAGCAGTTCTTC.

The chain uses TRBV4-2 and TRBJ1-1; weak D call: TRBD1 (6 bases). This CDR3 has 16 amino acids. V lost 4 bases and J lost 3, with 18 bases in between. Per the germline V gene, CDR1 is LGHNA and CDR2 is YNFKEQ. This CDR3 reads CASSLERGMGYTEAFF. CDR3 in DNA: TGTGCCAGCAGCCTCGAGAGGGGGATGGGGTACACTGAAGCTTTCTTT.

The chain is built from TRBV5-1 and TRBJ2-2; 14 bases are a match to TRBD2. In germline, CDR1 is SGHRS, CDR2 YFSETQ. The CDR3 is 16 amino acids. V trimming: 7 bases; J trimming: 2 bases; junction bases outside the gene matches: 4. The CDR3 sequence: CASRLAGGRNTGELFF. The CDR3 DNA reads TGCGCCAGCCGACTAGCGGGAGGGAGAAACACCGGGGAGCTGTTTTTT.